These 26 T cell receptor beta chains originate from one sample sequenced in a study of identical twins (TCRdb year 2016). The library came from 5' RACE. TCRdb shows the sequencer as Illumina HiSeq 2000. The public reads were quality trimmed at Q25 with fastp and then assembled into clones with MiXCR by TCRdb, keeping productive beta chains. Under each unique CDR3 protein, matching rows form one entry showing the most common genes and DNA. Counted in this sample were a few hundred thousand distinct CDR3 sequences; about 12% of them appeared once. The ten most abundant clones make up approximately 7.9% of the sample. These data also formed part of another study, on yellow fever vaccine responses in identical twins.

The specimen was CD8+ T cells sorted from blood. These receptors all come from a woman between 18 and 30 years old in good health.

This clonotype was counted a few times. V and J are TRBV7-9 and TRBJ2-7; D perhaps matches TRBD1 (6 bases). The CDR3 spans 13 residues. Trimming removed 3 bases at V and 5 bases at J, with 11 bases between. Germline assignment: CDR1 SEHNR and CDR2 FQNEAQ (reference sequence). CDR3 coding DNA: TGTGCCAGCAGCTTCTCAGGGGCCGACGAGCAGTACTTC. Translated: CASSFSGADEQYF. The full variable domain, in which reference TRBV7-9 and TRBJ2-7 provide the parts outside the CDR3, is DTGVSQNPRHKITKRGQNVTFRCDPISEHNRLYWYRQTLGQGPEFLTYFQNEAQLEKSRLLSDRFSAERPKGSFSTLEIQRTEQGDSAMYLCASSFSGADEQYFGPGTRLTVT.

CDR3: CASGLAGAPYEQYV. DNA of the CDR3: TGTGCAAGTGGGTTGGCGGGGGCCCCCTACGAGCAGTACGTC. This sequence joins TRBV7-9 and TRBJ2-7, with a possible D match to TRBD2 (7 bases). This CDR3 has 14 residues. CDR1 is SEHNR, CDR2 FQNEAQ, per germline (reference sequence).

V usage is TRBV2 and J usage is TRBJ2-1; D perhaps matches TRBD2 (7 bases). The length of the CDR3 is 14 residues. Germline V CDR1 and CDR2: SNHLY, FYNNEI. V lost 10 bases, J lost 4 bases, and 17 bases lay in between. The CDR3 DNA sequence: TGTGCCACCACGGGGGGACAATATTACAATGAGCAGTTCTTC. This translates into CATTGGQYYNEQFF.

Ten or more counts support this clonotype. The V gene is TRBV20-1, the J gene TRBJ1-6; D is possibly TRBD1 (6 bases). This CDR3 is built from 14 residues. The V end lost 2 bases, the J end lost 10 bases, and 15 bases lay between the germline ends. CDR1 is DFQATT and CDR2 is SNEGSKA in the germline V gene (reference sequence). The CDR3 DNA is TGCAGTGCTAGAACCGGGGGCGACGGCTCACCCCTCCACTTT. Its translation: CSARTGGDGSPLHF.

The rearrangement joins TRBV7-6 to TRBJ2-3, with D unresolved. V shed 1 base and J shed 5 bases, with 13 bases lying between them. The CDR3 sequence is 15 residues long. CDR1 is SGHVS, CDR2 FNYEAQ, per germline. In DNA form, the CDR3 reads TGTGCCAGCAGCTTAGGGTTAGCTTTTGAAGATACGCAGTATTTT. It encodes CASSLGLAFEDTQYF.

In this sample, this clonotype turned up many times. CDR3 coding DNA: TGCAGCGTTGAAGACCCCTACAGGGTCCATGAGCAGTTCTTC. Translating it yields CSVEDPYRVHEQFF. V and J are TRBV29-1 and TRBJ2-1; D is perhaps TRBD1 (6 bases). Trimming pared 0 bases from V and 8 bases from J, leaving 14 bases between. The length of the CDR3 is 14 residues. Germline assignment: CDR1 SQVTM and CDR2 ANQGSEA.

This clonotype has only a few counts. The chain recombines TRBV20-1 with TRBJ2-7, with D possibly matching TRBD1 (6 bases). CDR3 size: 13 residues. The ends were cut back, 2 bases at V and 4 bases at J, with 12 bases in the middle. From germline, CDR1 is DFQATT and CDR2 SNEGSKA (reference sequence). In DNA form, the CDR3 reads TGCAGTGCTAGAACAGGGTCGAGGTACGAGCAGTACTTC. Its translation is CSARTGSRYEQYF.

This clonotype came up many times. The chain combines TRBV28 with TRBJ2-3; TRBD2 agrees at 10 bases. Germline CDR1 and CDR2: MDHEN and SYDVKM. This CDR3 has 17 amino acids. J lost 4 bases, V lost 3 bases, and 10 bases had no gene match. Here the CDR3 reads CASSFGSSGRAADTQYF. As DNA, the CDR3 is TGTGCCAGCAGTTTCGGGTCCAGCGGGAGGGCCGCAGATACGCAGTATTTT.

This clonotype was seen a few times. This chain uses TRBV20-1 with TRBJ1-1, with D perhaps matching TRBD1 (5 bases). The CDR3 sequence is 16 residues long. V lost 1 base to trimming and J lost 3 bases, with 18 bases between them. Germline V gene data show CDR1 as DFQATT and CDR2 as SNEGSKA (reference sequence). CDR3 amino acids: CSARGPRQGEDTEAFF. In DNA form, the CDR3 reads TGCAGTGCTAGAGGCCCTAGACAAGGGGAGGACACTGAAGCTTTCTTT.

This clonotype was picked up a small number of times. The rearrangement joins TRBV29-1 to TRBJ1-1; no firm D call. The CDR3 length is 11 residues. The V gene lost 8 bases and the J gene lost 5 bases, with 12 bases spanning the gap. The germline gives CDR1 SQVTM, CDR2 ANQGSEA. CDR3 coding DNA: TGCAGCCCCCTCCGTTTGACTGAAGCTTTCTTT. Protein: CSPLRLTEAFF.

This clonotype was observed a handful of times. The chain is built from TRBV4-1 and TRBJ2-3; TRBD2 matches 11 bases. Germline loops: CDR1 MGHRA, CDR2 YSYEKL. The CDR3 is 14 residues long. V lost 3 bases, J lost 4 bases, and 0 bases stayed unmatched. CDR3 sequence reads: CASSQTSGADTQYF. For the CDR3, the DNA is TGCGCCAGCAGCCAGACTAGCGGGGCAGATACGCAGTATTTT.

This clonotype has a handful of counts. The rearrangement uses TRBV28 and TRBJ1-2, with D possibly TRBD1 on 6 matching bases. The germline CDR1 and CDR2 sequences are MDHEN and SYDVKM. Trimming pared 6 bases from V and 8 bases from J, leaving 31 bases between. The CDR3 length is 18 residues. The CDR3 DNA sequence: TGTGCCAGCAGCTCCACAGAATTGACAGGACTTCTCTCTAGGGGCTACACCTTC. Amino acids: CASSSTELTGLLSRGYTF.

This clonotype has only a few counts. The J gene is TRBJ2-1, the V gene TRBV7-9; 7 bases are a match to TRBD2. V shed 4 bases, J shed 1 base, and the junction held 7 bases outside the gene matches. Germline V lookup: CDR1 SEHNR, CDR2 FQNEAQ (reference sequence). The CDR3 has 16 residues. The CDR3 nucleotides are TGTGCCAGCAGCTCCCGCCGAGCGGGGTCCTACAATGAGCAGTTCTTC. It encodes CASSSRRAGSYNEQFF.

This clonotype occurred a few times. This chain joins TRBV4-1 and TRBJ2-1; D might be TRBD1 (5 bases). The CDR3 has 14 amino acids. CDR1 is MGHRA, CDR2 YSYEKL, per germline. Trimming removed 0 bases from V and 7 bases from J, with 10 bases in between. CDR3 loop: CASSQESGWNEQFF. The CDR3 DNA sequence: TGCGCCAGCAGCCAAGAGTCAGGGTGGAATGAGCAGTTCTTC.

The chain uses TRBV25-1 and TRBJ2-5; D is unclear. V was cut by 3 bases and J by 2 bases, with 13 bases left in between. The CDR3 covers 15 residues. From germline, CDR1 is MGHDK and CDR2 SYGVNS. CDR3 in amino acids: CASSDPSSGQETQYF. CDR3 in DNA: TGTGCCAGCAGTGACCCTTCCTCTGGGCAAGAGACCCAGTACTTC.

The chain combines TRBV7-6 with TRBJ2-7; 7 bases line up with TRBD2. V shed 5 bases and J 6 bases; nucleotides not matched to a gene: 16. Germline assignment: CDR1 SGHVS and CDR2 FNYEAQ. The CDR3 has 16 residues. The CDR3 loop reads CASSRPRAGVESEQYV. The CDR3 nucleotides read TGTGCCAGCAGCCGACCGAGGGCGGGGGTCGAATCCGAGCAGTACGTC.

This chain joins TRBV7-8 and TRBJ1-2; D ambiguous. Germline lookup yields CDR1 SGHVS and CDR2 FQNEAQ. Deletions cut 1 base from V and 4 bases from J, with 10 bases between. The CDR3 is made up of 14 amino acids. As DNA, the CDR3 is TGTGCCAGCAGCTTAGGGGCGGAACCCTATGGCTACACCTTC. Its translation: CASSLGAEPYGYTF.

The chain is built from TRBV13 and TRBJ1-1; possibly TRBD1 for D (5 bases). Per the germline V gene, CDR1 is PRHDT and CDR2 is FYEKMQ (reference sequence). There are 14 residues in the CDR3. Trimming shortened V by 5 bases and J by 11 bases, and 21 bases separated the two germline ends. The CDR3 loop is CASSPRGRTEDAFF. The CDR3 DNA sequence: TGTGCCAGCAGCCCCCGGGGACGGACGGAGGACGCTTTCTTT.

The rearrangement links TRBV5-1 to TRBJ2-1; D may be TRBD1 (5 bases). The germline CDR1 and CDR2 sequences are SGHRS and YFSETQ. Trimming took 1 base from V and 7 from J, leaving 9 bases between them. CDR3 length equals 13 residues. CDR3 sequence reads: CASSLTPGNEQFF. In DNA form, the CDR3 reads TGCGCCAGCAGCTTGACCCCAGGGAATGAGCAGTTCTTC. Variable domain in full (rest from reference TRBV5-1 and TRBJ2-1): KAGVTQTPRYLIKTRGQQVTLSCSPISGHRSVSWYQQTPGQGLQFLFEYFSETQRNKGNFPGRFSGRQFSNSRSEMNVSTLELGDSALYLCASSLTPGNEQFFGPGTRLTVL.

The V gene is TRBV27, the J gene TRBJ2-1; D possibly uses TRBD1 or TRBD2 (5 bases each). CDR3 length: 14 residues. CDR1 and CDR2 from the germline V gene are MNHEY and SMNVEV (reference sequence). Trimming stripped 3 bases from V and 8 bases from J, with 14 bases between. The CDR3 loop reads CASSLEAARDEQFF. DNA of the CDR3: TGTGCCAGCAGTTTGGAAGCGGCCAGGGATGAGCAGTTCTTC.

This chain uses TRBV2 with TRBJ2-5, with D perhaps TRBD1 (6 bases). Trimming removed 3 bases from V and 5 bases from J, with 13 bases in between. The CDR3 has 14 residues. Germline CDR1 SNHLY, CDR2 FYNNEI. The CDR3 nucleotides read TGTGCCAGCAGTGATAACAGGGAAGTCGAGACCCAGTACTTC. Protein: CASSDNREVETQYF.

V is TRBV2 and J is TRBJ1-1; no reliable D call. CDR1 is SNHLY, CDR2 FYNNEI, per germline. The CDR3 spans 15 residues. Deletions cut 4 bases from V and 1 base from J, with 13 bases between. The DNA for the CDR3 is TGTGCCAGCAGTGGTTTAACGACGGGGAACACTGAAGCTTTCTTT. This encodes CASSGLTTGNTEAFF. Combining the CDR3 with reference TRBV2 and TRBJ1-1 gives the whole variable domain EPEVTQTPSHQVTQMGQEVILRCVPISNHLYFYWYRQILGQKVEFLVSFYNNEISEKSEIFDDQFSVERPDGSNFTLKIRSTKLEDSAMYFCASSGLTTGNTEAFFGQGTRLTVV.

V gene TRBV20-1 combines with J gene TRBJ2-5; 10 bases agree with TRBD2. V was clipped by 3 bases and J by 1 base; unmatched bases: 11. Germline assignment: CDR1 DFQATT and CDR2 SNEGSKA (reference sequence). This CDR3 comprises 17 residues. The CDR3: CSASVWLAGDTQETQYF. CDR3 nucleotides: TGCAGTGCTAGTGTTTGGCTAGCGGGGGATACCCAAGAGACCCAGTACTTC.

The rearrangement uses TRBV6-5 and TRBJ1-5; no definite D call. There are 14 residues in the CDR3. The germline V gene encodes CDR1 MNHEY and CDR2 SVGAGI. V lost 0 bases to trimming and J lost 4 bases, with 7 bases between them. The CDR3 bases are TGTGCCAGCAGTTACTCGGTTTATAATCAGCCCCAGCATTTT. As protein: CASSYSVYNQPQHF.

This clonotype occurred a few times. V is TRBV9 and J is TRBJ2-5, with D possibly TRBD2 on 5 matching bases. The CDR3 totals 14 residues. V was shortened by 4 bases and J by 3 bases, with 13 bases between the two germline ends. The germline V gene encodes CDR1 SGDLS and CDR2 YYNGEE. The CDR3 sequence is CASSPSRGEETQYF. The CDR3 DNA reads TGTGCCAGCAGCCCTAGCCGCGGAGAAGAGACCCAGTACTTC.

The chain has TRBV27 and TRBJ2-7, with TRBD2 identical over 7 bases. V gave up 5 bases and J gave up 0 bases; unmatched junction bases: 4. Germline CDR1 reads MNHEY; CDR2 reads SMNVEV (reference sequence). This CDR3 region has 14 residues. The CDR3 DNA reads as TGTGCCAGCAGTGCTAGCGGCCCCTCCTACGAGCAGTACTTC. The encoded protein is CASSASGPSYEQYF.